This record concerns one T cell receptor (beta chain) sequence. Its antigen is still unknown. This record belongs to a study of CD8 T cells in ankylosing spondylitis. Making use of molecular barcodes, quantitative 5'-RACE generated TCR beta libraries. TCRdb passed the 5' RACE reads through MiXCR, listing each CDR3 protein once. The table records tens of thousands of distinct CDR3 sequences, approximately 8% of them present only once. Broader study findings: There were earlier reports of some motif variants in reactive arthritis synovial fluid and blood. As reported, disease-linked clones showed significant enrichment in matched ankylosing spondylitis synovial fluid. Made up of several highly homologous variants, a TCR beta motif appeared characteristic of ankylosing spondylitis blood.

The CDR3 is 12 residues long. Trimming removed 0 bases from V and 7 bases from J, with 8 bases in between. CDR1 is SGHRS and CDR2 is YFSETQ in the germline V gene. This TCR came from a male donor with ankylosing spondylitis or in good health (not recorded which). This chain links TRBV5-1 with TRBJ2-7; no definite D call. Sequencing used blood. This chain's CDR3 is CASSLAESEQYF. CDR3 nucleotide sequence: TGCGCCAGCAGCTTGGCCGAGTCTGAGCAGTACTTC.